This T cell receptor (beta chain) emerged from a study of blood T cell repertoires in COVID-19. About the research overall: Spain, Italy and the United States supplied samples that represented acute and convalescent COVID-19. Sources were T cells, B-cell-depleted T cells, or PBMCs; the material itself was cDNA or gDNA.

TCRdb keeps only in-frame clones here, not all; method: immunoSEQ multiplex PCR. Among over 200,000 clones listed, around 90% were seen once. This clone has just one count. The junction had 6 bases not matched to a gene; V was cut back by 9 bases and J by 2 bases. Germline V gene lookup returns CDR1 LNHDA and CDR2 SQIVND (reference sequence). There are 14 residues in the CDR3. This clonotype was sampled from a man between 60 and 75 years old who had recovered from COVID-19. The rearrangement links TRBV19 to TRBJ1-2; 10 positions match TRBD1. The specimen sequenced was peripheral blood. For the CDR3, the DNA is TGTGCCAGCGACCGGACAGGGGGGAACTATGGCTACACCTTC. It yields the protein CASDRTGGNYGYTF.